These T cell receptor beta chains were read from a single sample in a study of shared T cell receptors in the human thymus. Some clones are missing from TCRdb's copy, which holds only in-frame ones; the method was immunoSEQ multiplex PCR. The top ten clones hold approximately 0.02% of a sample with some 400,000 clones, 85% to 95% of them seen once. Input material: thymocytes. These receptors were obtained from a human donor. Each CDR3 is given with its conserved first and last residue. D genes are given only for firm matches. Only some rows state a clone size, as once, few, many or a class for expanded clones.

length	J	size	D	V	CDR3	DNA
17	TRBJ2-1	NA	TRBD1	TRBV27	CASSELGAGGLYNEQFF	TGTGCCAGCAGTGAGCTGGGGGCAGGGGGTCTCTACAATGAGCAGTTCTTC
18	TRBJ2-7	NA	NA	TRBV4-2	CASSQDATVEGIGVGQYF	TGTGCCAGCAGCCAAGATGCGACAGTCGAGGGCATCGGAGTGGGGCAGTACTTC
19	TRBJ1-1	NA	TRBD1	TRBV28	CASSTPRHGQGVMNTEAFF	TGTGCCAGCAGTACCCCCCGACACGGACAGGGCGTCATGAACACTGAAGCTTTCTTT
11	TRBJ2-1	NA	TRBD1	TRBV5-1	CASSLGQELFF	TGCGCCAGCAGCTTAGGACAGGAGCTGTTCTTC
14	TRBJ1-1	NA	NA	TRBV28	CASSRQSGGTEAFF	TGTGCCAGCAGTCGGCAGTCAGGTGGGACTGAAGCTTTCTTT
13	TRBJ2-7	few	TRBD1	TRBV27	CASSSRDRYEQYF	TGTGCCAGCAGTTCCCGGGACAGGTACGAGCAGTACTTC
12	TRBJ2-1	NA	NA	TRBV11-2	CASSLMGSLQFF	TGTGCCAGCAGCTTGATGGGGAGCTTACAGTTCTTC
14	TRBJ2-1	NA	TRBD2	TRBV7-9	CASSLELAGNEQFF	TGTGCCAGCAGCTTAGAACTAGCGGGGAATGAGCAGTTCTTC
17	TRBJ2-3	NA	NA	TRBV25-1	CASSVPVWKGSTDTQYF	TGTGCCAGCAGTGTCCCCGTTTGGAAGGGAAGCACAGATACGCAGTATTTT
15	TRBJ2-3	once	TRBD2	TRBV6-1	CASPRSGRGTDTQYF	TGTGCCAGCCCTAGGAGCGGGAGGGGGACAGATACGCAGTATTTT
12	TRBJ2-3	NA	NA	TRBV4-2	CASSRLEDTQYF	TGTGCCAGCAGCCGTCTGGAGGATACGCAGTATTTT
16	TRBJ2-1	NA	TRBD1	TRBV5-4	CASSLEGTGPYNEQFF	TGTGCCAGCAGCTTGGAGGGGACAGGTCCCTACAATGAGCAGTTCTTC
16	TRBJ1-4	once	NA	TRBV9	CASSVGVRAVGEKLFF	TGTGCCAGCAGCGTAGGGGTGAGAGCGGTTGGGGAAAAACTGTTTTTT
14	TRBJ2-5	once	NA	TRBV28	CASSLRQNQETQYF	TGTGCCAGCAGTTTACGTCAGAATCAAGAGACCCAGTACTTC